A selection of T cell receptor beta chains follows, all from one sample in a study of siplizumab effects on memory and regulatory T cells. Here immunoSEQ multiplex PCR was the method, and the copy in TCRdb shows in-frame clones only, minus some. The data show about 100,000 clones, 91% seen once. The sample consisted of CD4+ T cells sorted from blood. The receptors derive from a human donor in good health. Some clones in this sample may be carry-over from other donors' samples. CDR3s include the opening cysteine and the closing phenylalanine or tryptophan. Fields, in order: J gene, D gene, clone size, V gene, CDR3 protein, CDR3 DNA. The D gene is left open where the match is weak. Where a row states a size, it is once, few, many or the class of an expanded clone; other rows omit it.

TRBJ2-5,NA,NA,TRBV5-6,CASSFEGYRARETQYF,TGTGCCAGCAGCTTTGAGGGGTACAGGGCGAGGGAGACCCAGTACTTC
TRBJ1-5,NA,NA,TRBV18,CASSPGQSHQPQHF,TGTGCCAGCTCACCGGGTCAGAGTCATCAGCCCCAGCATTTT
TRBJ1-2,TRBD1,NA,TRBV2,CASSETGAYGYTF,TGTGCCAGCAGTGAGACAGGGGCCTATGGCTACACCTTC
TRBJ1-2,NA,NA,TRBV6-5,CASSQGREANYGYTF,TGTGCCAGCAGCCAAGGACGGGAAGCTAACTATGGCTACACCTTC
TRBJ2-2,NA,NA,TRBV11-2,CASSLEAGRLTGELFF,TGTGCCAGCAGCTTAGAGGCAGGGCGACTTACCGGGGAGCTGTTTTTT
TRBJ2-3,NA,NA,TRBV9,CASSPQGTDTQYF,TGTGCCAGCAGCCCACAGGGCACAGATACGCAGTATTTT
TRBJ2-7,TRBD2,NA,TRBV5-1,CASSLTVAGSYEQYF,TGCGCCAGCAGCTTGACGGTAGCGGGTTCCTACGAGCAGTACTTC
TRBJ2-1,NA,NA,TRBV6-1,CASRFEQYNEQFF,TGTGCCAGCCGTTTCGAGCAATACAATGAGCAGTTCTTC
TRBJ2-1,TRBD2,NA,TRBV18,CASSPAELGGRNEQFF,TGTGCCAGCTCACCCGCCGAATTGGGAGGGCGCAATGAGCAGTTCTTC
TRBJ1-5,NA,NA,TRBV6-6,CASSSTENQPQHF,TGTGCCAGCAGCTCGACAGAGAATCAGCCCCAGCATTTT
TRBJ2-3,NA,NA,TRBV27,CASSWAATQHTGGDTQYF,TGTGCCAGCAGTTGGGCAGCCACCCAGCACACTGGAGGGGATACGCAGTATTTT
TRBJ1-5,NA,NA,TRBV15,CATSLPNQPQHF,TGTGCCACCAGCCTACCGAATCAGCCCCAGCATTTT
TRBJ2-7,TRBD1,NA,TRBV19,CASSFKGQGGYEQYF,TGTGCCAGTAGTTTCAAGGGACAGGGAGGATACGAGCAGTACTTC
TRBJ2-1,NA,NA,TRBV7-3,CASSPLWGKAYNEQFF,TGTGCCAGCAGCCCCCTTTGGGGCAAAGCCTACAATGAGCAGTTCTTC
TRBJ2-3,TRBD1,once,TRBV28,CASSLSGTGEKDTQYF,TGTGCCAGCAGTTTATCTGGGACAGGGGAAAAAGATACGCAGTATTTT
TRBJ1-5,NA,NA,TRBV11-2,CASSLGAVNQPQHF,TGTGCCAGCAGCTTAGGGGCAGTGAATCAGCCCCAGCATTTT
TRBJ1-2,TRBD1,NA,TRBV5-1,CASSFQGQAYGYTF,TGCGCCAGCAGCTTCCAGGGACAGGCCTATGGCTACACCTTC
TRBJ2-7,TRBD1,once,TRBV10-3,CAISGTGSSYEQYF,TGTGCCATCAGTGGGACAGGGAGCTCCTACGAGCAGTACTTC
TRBJ2-1,TRBD1,NA,TRBV14,CASSQYTGQMYNEQFF,TGTGCCAGCAGCCAGTACACGGGACAGATGTACAATGAGCAGTTCTTC
TRBJ1-2,TRBD1,once,TRBV5-6,CASSLSLWDRAGGYTF,TGTGCCAGCAGCTTGTCTTTATGGGACAGGGCGGGAGGCTACACCTTC
TRBJ2-1,TRBD2,NA,TRBV28,CASSHKSGRAMDRFF,TGTGCCAGCAGCCACAAAAGCGGGAGGGCAATGGATAGGTTCTTC
TRBJ1-4,TRBD1,NA,TRBV7-9,CASSLGSGTVLTNEKLFF,TGTGCCAGCAGCTTAGGTTCTGGGACAGTTTTAACTAATGAAAAACTGTTTTTT
TRBJ2-6,NA,once,TRBV6-4,CASSDQSGANVLTF,TGTGCCAGCAGTGACCAATCTGGGGCCAACGTCCTGACTTTC
TRBJ2-1,TRBD2,NA,TRBV19,CASSIGTRLEQFF,TGTGCCAGTAGTATCGGGACTAGACTTGAGCAGTTCTTC
TRBJ2-7,TRBD1,NA,TRBV2,CASRADRDHYEQYF,TGTGCCAGCAGAGCGGACAGGGATCACTACGAGCAGTACTTC
TRBJ2-7,TRBD1,NA,TRBV10-2,CACRQGVLYEQYF,TGCGCCTGCAGACAGGGGGTGTTATACGAGCAGTACTTC
TRBJ1-1,NA,NA,TRBV6-6,CASSYGELNTEAFF,TGTGCCAGCAGTTATGGGGAGTTGAACACTGAAGCTTTCTTT
TRBJ2-3,TRBD2,NA,TRBV19,CASSGGGSTDTQYF,TGTGCCAGTAGTGGGGGGGGAAGCACAGATACGCAGTATTTT
TRBJ1-1,NA,once,TRBV5-6,CASSHREGNTEAFF,TGTGCCAGCAGCCACAGGGAGGGGAACACTGAAGCTTTCTTT
TRBJ2-1,TRBD2,NA,TRBV4-1,CASSQDTGGSYNEQFF,TGCGCCAGCAGCCAAGATACGGGAGGATCCTACAATGAGCAGTTCTTC
TRBJ1-1,TRBD1,NA,TRBV19,CASKKTGVTEAFF,TGTGCCAGTAAAAAAACAGGGGTCACTGAAGCTTTCTTT
TRBJ2-3,TRBD2,NA,TRBV11-1,CASSSSGRRGNTQYF,TGTGCCAGCAGCTCCAGCGGGAGGAGAGGAAATACGCAGTATTTT
TRBJ2-1,TRBD2,NA,TRBV27,CASSSEGLAGDEQFF,TGTGCCAGCAGTTCCGAAGGACTAGCCGGGGATGAGCAGTTCTTC
TRBJ2-7,TRBD1,NA,TRBV7-8,CASAPGAGQGFYEQYF,TGTGCCAGCGCCCCCGGGGCGGGACAGGGGTTTTACGAGCAGTACTTC
TRBJ2-1,TRBD2,NA,TRBV18,CASFQTSGSVRSYNEQFF,TGTGCCAGCTTCCAGACTAGCGGGAGTGTTAGGTCCTACAATGAGCAGTTCTTC
TRBJ1-1,NA,NA,TRBV6-1,CASSRTVNTEAFF,TGTGCCAGCAGTAGGACAGTGAACACTGAAGCTTTCTTT
TRBJ2-3,NA,NA,TRBV7-9,CASRVLAGSDTQYF,TGTGCCAGCAGAGTGCTGGCGGGTTCGGATACGCAGTATTTT
TRBJ1-2,NA,NA,TRBV29-1,CSVVDADLRGYTF,TGCAGCGTCGTGGACGCCGACCTGCGGGGCTACACCTTC
TRBJ2-3,TRBD2,NA,TRBV14,CASSPQLAGDTQYF,TGTGCCAGCAGCCCCCAACTAGCGGGAGATACGCAGTATTTT
TRBJ1-1,NA,NA,TRBV9,CASSVGPAEGEAFF,TGTGCCAGCAGCGTCGGACCAGCCGAGGGTGAAGCTTTCTTT
TRBJ2-1,NA,NA,TRBV11-3,CASSSGGTGYNEQFF,TGTGCCAGCAGCTCGGGGGGGACAGGTTACAATGAGCAGTTCTTC
TRBJ2-5,NA,NA,TRBV5-6,CASSPPPGREETQYF,TGTGCCAGCAGCCCCCCCCCAGGAAGGGAAGAGACCCAGTACTTC
TRBJ2-2,NA,NA,TRBV29-1,CSYVGSRTGELFF,TGCAGCTACGTGGGATCGCGAACCGGGGAGCTGTTTTTT
TRBJ1-4,NA,NA,TRBV6-5,CASSYSMAKEKLFF,TGTGCCAGCAGTTACTCGATGGCCAAGGAAAAACTGTTTTTT
TRBJ2-3,NA,NA,TRBV12-5,CASGLGSRTDTQYF,TGTGCTAGTGGTTTGGGGTCCCGCACAGATACGCAGTATTTT
TRBJ1-2,NA,NA,TRBV10-3,CAISGVGDYGYTF,TGTGCCATCAGTGGGGTAGGAGATTATGGCTACACCTTC
TRBJ2-7,TRBD2,NA,TRBV14,CASSQALAGAVEQYF,TGTGCCAGCAGCCAAGCACTAGCGGGAGCGGTAGAGCAGTACTTC
TRBJ2-2,TRBD2,NA,TRBV10-3,CAISGTSGPGNTGELFF,TGTGCCATCAGCGGGACTAGCGGGCCCGGGAACACCGGGGAGCTGTTTTTT